The 13 T cell receptor beta chains given below trace back to one sample, sequenced in a study of T cells in localized non-small cell lung cancer. This table comes from immunoSEQ multiplex PCR, and its TCRdb copy is limited to in-frame clones, with some not included. Among some 2,000 clones, roughly 25% were seen once, and the ten largest hold less than 8%. Specimen: lung tumor tissue, collected before any cancer treatment. The receptors come from a woman aged 40-75 years with stage III lung adenocarcinoma.

The rearrangement links TRBV19 to TRBJ1-2, with D tentatively TRBD1 (5 bases). The CDR3 length is 14 residues. Germline CDR1 and CDR2: LNHDA and SQIVND (reference sequence). The ends were cut back, 4 bases at V and 8 bases at J, with 17 bases in the middle. The DNA for the CDR3 is TGTGCCAGTAGTAGCGCCTCAGGGATTTACGGCTACACCTTC. Translated: CASSSASGIYGYTF.

V gene TRBV18 combines with J gene TRBJ2-3; D may be TRBD1 or TRBD2 (5 bases each). Trimming took off 4 bases at V and 3 bases at J, with 14 bases between the two ends. Germline V gene lookup returns CDR1 KGHSH and CDR2 LQKENI. This CDR3 has 15 amino acids. CDR3 bases: TGTGCCAGCTCACTATCTCCCGAGGGGACAGATACGCAGTATTTT. It codes for CASSLSPEGTDTQYF.

This clone showed up just a few times. The chain recombines TRBV18 with TRBJ2-1; 10 bases agree with TRBD1. This CDR3 has 14 residues. In germline, CDR1 is KGHSH, CDR2 LQKENI. J was trimmed by 5 bases and V by 4 bases; bases with no gene match: 2. In nucleotides, the CDR3 is TGTGCCAGCTCACGGGGGACAGGGGACAATGAGCAGTTCTTC. Protein sequence: CASSRGTGDNEQFF.

This clone was recorded a few times. The chain carries TRBV7-6 and TRBJ1-2; 7 bases agree with TRBD1. Germline V gene data show CDR1 as SGHVS and CDR2 as FNYEAQ. V shed 2 bases, J shed 7 bases, and the junction held 7 bases outside the gene matches. The CDR3 runs to 14 residues. CDR3 sequence: CASSLTRDSTGYTF. The CDR3 nucleotides are TGTGCCAGCAGCTTAACCCGGGACAGTACTGGCTACACCTTC.

This clone came up a few times. The J gene is TRBJ2-1, the V gene TRBV11-3, with D unresolved. The CDR3 has 17 residues. The germline V gene encodes CDR1 SGHNT and CDR2 YENEEA. V gave up 5 bases and J gave up 0 bases, with 17 bases separating them. The CDR3 region is CASSLSPGRSSYNEQFF. CDR3 nucleotides: TGTGCCAGCAGCCTAAGTCCCGGGCGGAGCTCCTACAATGAGCAGTTCTTC.

This clone was picked up a small number of times. The chain links TRBV6-8 to TRBJ2-1, with 10 positions matching TRBD1. J was trimmed by 3 bases and V by 8 bases; bases with no gene match: 10. CDR1 is MNHGY and CDR2 is SAAAGT in the germline V gene. The CDR3 covers 16 residues. The CDR3 DNA is TGTGCCAGCCGGTTCGGAGGGACAGGGGTCTACAATGAGCAGTTCTTC. Translated, it gives CASRFGGTGVYNEQFF.

This clone occurred a few times. The rearrangement uses TRBV11-3 and TRBJ2-1, with D perhaps assigned TRBD1 or TRBD2 (5 bases each). V lost 3 bases and J lost 2, with 11 bases in between. The V gene's germline CDR1 is SGHNT and CDR2 YENEEA. The CDR3 is 15 residues long. The CDR3 region has the DNA TGTGCCAGCAGCTTTAGCCGGGACCCCTACAATGAGCAGTTCTTC. It specifies CASSFSRDPYNEQFF.

This clone is judged medium-sized. J is TRBJ1-1 and V is TRBV6-8; 8 bases are a match to TRBD1. The CDR3 totals 13 residues. CDR1 is MNHGY and CDR2 is SAAAGT in the germline V gene. Trimming took 6 bases from V and 7 from J; bases not matched to a gene: 7. In nucleotides, the CDR3 is TGTGCCAGCAGCCCCGGGACAGGAGATGAAGCTTTCTTT. Its translation: CASSPGTGDEAFF.

The chain has TRBV29-1 and TRBJ2-5, with D perhaps given as TRBD1 or TRBD2 (6 bases each). With 7 bases removed from V and 0 bases from J, the gap between germline ends came to 12 bases. The CDR3 totals 13 residues. Germline loops: CDR1 SQVTM, CDR2 ANQGSEA. The CDR3 is CSGGAPYQETQYF. CDR3 DNA sequence: TGCAGCGGGGGGGCACCGTACCAAGAGACCCAGTACTTC.

This clone was seen only a few times. The rearrangement uses TRBV28 and TRBJ1-5, with 8 bases matching TRBD1. Germline assignment: CDR1 MDHEN and CDR2 SYDVKM. The CDR3 has 15 residues. With V trimmed by 6 bases and J by 5 bases, 9 bases remained unmatched. The CDR3 spells CASRVQGAQYQPQHF. DNA of the CDR3: TGTGCCAGCAGAGTGCAGGGGGCTCAGTATCAGCCCCAGCATTTT.

This chain uses TRBV30 with TRBJ2-3, with a possible D match to TRBD2 (7 bases). The CDR3 covers 12 residues. Germline-derived CDR1 and CDR2 are GTSNPN and SVGIG (reference sequence). V was trimmed by 0 bases and J by 13 bases, leaving 14 bases between them. Here the CDR3 DNA reads TGTGCCTGGAGTGTAGGGGGGGGAGGCAAGTATTTT. Its translation: CAWSVGGGGKYF.

In this sample, this clone turned up a few times. The rearrangement joins TRBV5-1 to TRBJ2-3; 8 nucleotides agree with TRBD1. CDR3 length: 15 amino acids. Looked up from germline, CDR1 is SGHRS and CDR2 is YFSETQ. The V and J ends lost 4 bases and 1 base, in that order; junction bases with no gene match: 5. CDR3 region: CASSPPTGGTDTQYF. The DNA for the CDR3 is TGCGCCAGCAGCCCGCCGACAGGGGGCACAGATACGCAGTATTTT.

This chain uses TRBV11-3 with TRBJ2-1; 10 bases fit TRBD2. This CDR3 spans 18 amino acids. Germline CDR1 is SGHNT and CDR2 is YENEEA. The trim removed 5 bases at V and 4 bases at J, leaving 14 bases unmatched. The CDR3 is CASSQTGTSASSYNEQFF. The CDR3, as DNA: TGTGCCAGCAGCCAAACCGGGACTAGCGCCTCCTCTTACAATGAGCAGTTCTTC.